These T cell receptor beta chains were read from a single sample in a study of T-cell memory formation after mild COVID-19. TCRdb passed the 5' RACE reads through MiXCR, listing each CDR3 protein once. In the table there are approximately 480,000 distinct CDR3 sequences, 15% to 20% of which are singletons. What was sequenced was PBMCs or a T cell subset sorted from them (not recorded which). These receptors all come from an adult woman who had mild COVID-19 (a few samples of this study predate the infection). Cell type and time point are not known. CDR3s include the opening cysteine and the closing phenylalanine or tryptophan. The D gene is left open where the match is weak. A clone size is listed for some rows: how often the clone was seen (once, few, many), or a class if it is expanded.

d_gene	abundance	v_gene	j_gene	CDR3nt	CDR3aa
NA	few	TRBV5-5	TRBJ2-7	TGTGCCAGCAGCTTGGGAGCAGGGGACTACGAGCAGTACTTC	CASSLGAGDYEQYF
TRBD2	NA	TRBV20-1	TRBJ2-3	TGCAGTGCTAGTGGACTAGCGGGCCTTGGGGATACGCAGTATTTT	CSASGLAGLGDTQYF
TRBD1	NA	TRBV12-3/TRBV12-4	TRBJ1-2	TGTGCCAGCAGGATGAGACAGGGAATTCATGGCTACACCTTC	CASRMRQGIHGYTF
TRBD2	NA	TRBV20-1	TRBJ2-5	TGCAGTGCTAGAAGGCTAGCGGGAGGCGGACAAGAGACCCAGTACTTC	CSARRLAGGGQETQYF
TRBD2	few	TRBV30	TRBJ2-1	TGTGCCTGGAGCGATAAACTAGCGGGAGGAACTGATGAGCAGTTCTTC	CAWSDKLAGGTDEQFF
NA	NA	TRBV20-1	TRBJ2-5	TGCAGTGCTAGAACGTACTGGCAGGATGACACGGAGACCCAGTACTTC	CSARTYWQDDTETQYF
TRBD1	few	TRBV6-1	TRBJ2-7	TGTGCCAGCAGTGAAAGAGGGGGCTCGGAAGGATACGAGCAGTACTTC	CASSERGGSEGYEQYF
NA	few	TRBV18	TRBJ2-2	TGTGCCAGCTCACCTCCGGGACATTCGAACACCGGGGAGCTGTTTTTT	CASSPPGHSNTGELFF
NA	NA	TRBV14	TRBJ2-1	TGTGCCAGCAGCCAGAGGGGACTTGGATGGGGGGACAATGAGCAGTTCTTC	CASSQRGLGWGDNEQFF
TRBD2	few	TRBV5-1	TRBJ2-6	TGCGCCAGCAGCTTGTTCACTAGCGGGGGCTCTGGGGCCAACGTCCTGACTTTC	CASSLFTSGGSGANVLTF
TRBD1	NA	TRBV7-2	TRBJ2-5	TGTGCCAGCAGCACCAAACAGGGGGCGCCGGGGACCCAGTACTTC	CASSTKQGAPGTQYF
NA	once	TRBV25-1	TRBJ1-2	TGTGCCAGTACCGGGACATTATATGGCTACACCTTC	CASTGTLYGYTF
TRBD2	NA	TRBV28	TRBJ2-1	TGTGCCCACGGCCGGCTAGCGGGGGAGAATGAGCAGTTCTTC	CAHGRLAGENEQFF
TRBD2	few	TRBV5-4	TRBJ2-3	TGTGCCAGCAGCACCGGGCCTAGCGGGAGGACAGATACGCAGTATTTT	CASSTGPSGRTDTQYF
NA	few	TRBV20-1	TRBJ2-1	TGCAGTGCTAGTCAGGGATTCTCCTACAATGAGCAGTTCTTC	CSASQGFSYNEQFF
NA	NA	TRBV29-1	TRBJ2-5	TGCAGCGTGACGACTACTGGAGAGACCCAGTACTTC	CSVTTTGETQYF
NA	few	TRBV15	TRBJ2-6	TGTGCCACCAGCAGAGATAAGGGGGGTGGGGCCAACGTCCTGACTTTC	CATSRDKGGGANVLTF
NA	few	TRBV11-2	TRBJ1-1	TGTGCCAGCAGCTCCTACCTCGGACAGGAAGCTTTCTTT	CASSSYLGQEAFF
NA	few	TRBV20-1	TRBJ2-1	TGCAGTGTCCCCACTAGGACCTCCTACAATGAGCAGTTCTTC	CSVPTRTSYNEQFF
NA	NA	TRBV27	TRBJ1-1	TGTGCCAGCAGGAAGTTGACACGGAACACTGAAGCTTTCTTT	CASRKLTRNTEAFF
NA	few	TRBV7-9	TRBJ1-2	TGTGCCAGCAGCTTAGTAGGGGATGGCGGGAATGGCTACACCTTC	CASSLVGDGGNGYTF
TRBD1	few	TRBV6-2/TRBV6-3	TRBJ2-2	TGTGCCAGCAGTTACGCCCTCAGGACAGGACCGAACACCGGGGAGCTGTTTTTT	CASSYALRTGPNTGELFF
NA	few	TRBV12-3/TRBV12-4	TRBJ2-1	TGTGCCAGCAGTTTTTTAAGTGGGGTCGCGAAGCGGATCTACAATGAGCAGTTCTTC	CASSFLSGVAKRIYNEQFF
TRBD2	many	TRBV5-4	TRBJ2-7	TGTGCCAGCAGCCCGGGGGGGGAGGCTGATGAGCAGTACTTC	CASSPGGEADEQYF
NA	NA	TRBV20-1	TRBJ2-1	TGCAGTTCTACAGTGCCCTCCTACAATGAGCAGTTCTTC	CSSTVPSYNEQFF
TRBD2	NA	TRBV27	TRBJ2-2	TGTGCCAGCAGAGCTAGCGGGGCGAACACCGGGGAGCTGTTTTTT	CASRASGANTGELFF
TRBD2	many	TRBV5-1	TRBJ2-1	TGCGCCAGCAGCTTGGCGAGCGGGAGTCCTTCCTACAATGAGCAGTTCTTC	CASSLASGSPSYNEQFF
TRBD1	NA	TRBV9	TRBJ2-1	TGTGCCAGCAGCCAGACAGGGGAGTCTTACAATGAGCAGTTCTTC	CASSQTGESYNEQFF
NA	NA	TRBV5-1	TRBJ1-3	TGCGCCAGCAGCACAGAGAAAAGCTCTGGAAACACCATATATTTT	CASSTEKSSGNTIYF
NA	NA	TRBV15	TRBJ1-1	TGTGCCACCAGAACAGAGGACACTGAAGCTTTCTTT	CATRTEDTEAFF
NA	many	TRBV20-1	TRBJ1-5	TGCAGTGCTAGGGAGGATAGCAATCAGCCCCAGCATTTT	CSAREDSNQPQHF
TRBD1	few	TRBV5-1	TRBJ1-5	TGCGCCAGCAGCCTATGGACAGGGGGCGGCCAGCCCCAGCATTTT	CASSLWTGGGQPQHF
NA	few	TRBV15	TRBJ2-7	TGTGCCACCAGCACAGAGCTAGCGTTCTCCTACGAGCAGTACTTC	CATSTELAFSYEQYF
NA	few	TRBV7-8	TRBJ1-2	TGTGCCAGCAGCCTCGAACTTGCGGACTTCGGGGGCTACACCTTC	CASSLELADFGGYTF
NA	few	TRBV5-1	TRBJ2-1	TGCGCCAGCAGCTTGGATGGAGGGCTACGGGGGAGTGAGCAGTTCTTC	CASSLDGGLRGSEQFF
TRBD1	NA	TRBV6-2/TRBV6-3	TRBJ1-5	TGTGCCAGCAAGGAGTCAGGGGGCACCCAGCCCCAGCATTTT	CASKESGGTQPQHF
TRBD1	once	TRBV5-1	TRBJ1-1	TGCGCCAGCAGCCTAGGGAGACAGGGGACTGAAGCTTTCTTT	CASSLGRQGTEAFF
TRBD2	NA	TRBV20-1	TRBJ2-7	TGCAGTGCTAGGGGTGGGACTAGCGGGCTCTACGAGCAGTACTTC	CSARGGTSGLYEQYF
NA	many	TRBV12-3/TRBV12-4	TRBJ2-7	TGTGCCAGCAGCAAGGGTGGGGGCAACGAGCAGTACTTC	CASSKGGGNEQYF
NA	few	TRBV6-2/TRBV6-3	TRBJ1-5	TGTGCCAGCAGTCCTACAAATAGCAATCAGCCCCAGCATTTT	CASSPTNSNQPQHF
NA	NA	TRBV4-2	TRBJ1-1	TGTGCCAGCAGAAGTAGTATGAACACTGAAGCTTTCTTT	CASRSSMNTEAFF
NA	many	TRBV7-9	TRBJ1-3	TGTGCCAGCAGATCCGGGACGGTGACCTCTGGAAACACCATATATTTT	CASRSGTVTSGNTIYF